Shown below are 21 T cell receptor beta chains from a single sample sequenced in a study of OX40 agonist ivuxolimab in advanced cancers. Data came from immunoSEQ multiplex PCR; TCRdb stores just in-frame clones and leaves some out. Counted here are approximately 90,000 clones, roughly 88% occurring once; the ten biggest clones make up about 0.3%. The material sequenced was CD4+ or CD8+ T cells sorted from blood, taken in a trial of the OX40 agonist ivuxolimab. Source of these receptors: an adult with an advanced solid tumor such as melanoma, head and neck, liver or kidney cancer.

This clone appeared a single time. The chain combines TRBV7-9 with TRBJ1-2; the D is unclear. The CDR3 length is 12 residues. CDR1 and CDR2 from the germline V gene are SEHNR and FQNEAQ (reference sequence). With 1 base removed from V and 3 bases from J, the gap between germline ends came to 3 bases. In nucleotides, the CDR3 is TGTGCCAGCAGCTTAGGGGACTATGGCTACACCTTC. Protein sequence: CASSLGDYGYTF. The complete variable domain, with remaining parts taken from reference TRBV7-9 and TRBJ1-2, reads DTGVSQNPRHKITKRGQNVTFRCDPISEHNRLYWYRQTLGQGPEFLTYFQNEAQLEKSRLLSDRFSAERPKGSFSTLEIQRTEQGDSAMYLCASSLGDYGYTFGSGTRLTVV.

This clone has only a few counts. The J gene is TRBJ2-7, the V gene TRBV10-1; TRBD1 agrees at 8 bases. The germline V gene has CDR1 WNHNN and CDR2 SYGVQD (reference sequence). The V segment lost 8 bases and the J segment 4 bases; nucleotides outside the gene matches: 1. The CDR3 loop spans 11 amino acids. CDR3 sequence: CASGQGYEQYF. CDR3 nucleotides: TGCGCCAGCGGACAGGGTTACGAGCAGTACTTC.

This chain connects TRBV4-3 to TRBJ1-2; D possibly corresponds to TRBD1 (6 bases). This CDR3 contains 14 residues. Per the germline V gene, CDR1 is LGHNA and CDR2 is YSLEER. Trimming removed 6 bases from V and 2 bases from J, with 13 bases in between. CDR3 sequence: CASRRTRGNYGYTF. The CDR3 nucleotides read TGCGCCAGCAGGAGAACTAGGGGGAACTATGGCTACACCTTC.

This clone was recorded a few times. The J gene is TRBJ2-2, the V gene TRBV11-2; TRBD1 is a possible D gene (6 bases). The V and J ends lost 4 bases and 4 bases respectively, with 10 bases between them. The CDR3 contains 14 residues. The germline CDR1 and CDR2 sequences are SGHAT and FQNNGV. The CDR3 spells CASSSLQGTGELFF. The CDR3 region has the DNA TGTGCCAGCAGCTCTCTACAGGGCACCGGGGAGCTGTTTTTT.

The chain combines TRBV18 with TRBJ1-3; D might be TRBD1 (6 bases). V lost 6 bases and J lost 4, with 13 bases in between. CDR3 length equals 14 residues. The germline V gene encodes CDR1 KGHSH and CDR2 LQKENI. CDR3 amino acids: CASSSTGTGNTIYF. CDR3 coding DNA: TGTGCCAGCTCGTCAACAGGGACCGGAAACACCATATATTTT.

This chain connects TRBV14 to TRBJ1-2; D is ambiguous. CDR1 SGHDN and CDR2 FVKESK come from the germline V gene. Deletions cut 5 bases from V and 1 base from J, with 8 bases between. There are 13 residues in the CDR3. The CDR3 is CASSEQINYGYTF. In DNA form, the CDR3 reads TGTGCCAGCAGCGAACAGATTAACTATGGCTACACCTTC.

The genes are TRBV6-1 and TRBJ1-1; TRBD1 matches at 8 bases. CDR3 size: 16 residues. CDR1 is MNHNS, CDR2 SASEGT, per germline. V shed 4 bases and J 2 bases; nucleotides not matched to a gene: 9. CDR3 loop: CASSGTGSARNTEAFF. The CDR3 DNA reads TGTGCCAGCAGTGGGACAGGGTCGGCGCGAAACACTGAAGCTTTCTTT.

CDR3 bases: TGTGCCAGCAGCATCGACAGCAGCTCTGGAAACACCATATATTTT. Its translation is CASSIDSSSGNTIYF. The rearrangement links TRBV7-2 to TRBJ1-3, with a possible D match to TRBD1 (5 bases). The V end was cut by 5 bases, the J end by 0 bases, with 11 bases between. This CDR3 region has 15 residues. Germline V CDR1 and CDR2: SGHTA, FQGNSA.

V is TRBV30 and J is TRBJ2-7, with a possible D match to TRBD1 (5 bases). V lost 4 bases to trimming and J lost 0 bases, with 7 bases between them. The germline CDR1 and CDR2 sequences are GTSNPN and SVGIG (reference sequence). The CDR3 extends over 12 amino acids. The CDR3 loop reads CAWIQGSYEQYF. The CDR3 DNA reads as TGTGCCTGGATTCAGGGCTCCTACGAGCAGTACTTC.

The chain combines TRBV5-4 with TRBJ2-7; D may be TRBD1 (5 bases). The CDR3 contains 12 residues. Germline loops: CDR1 SGHNT, CDR2 YYREEE (reference sequence). Trimming took 0 bases from V and 7 from J, leaving 8 bases between them. This CDR3 reads CASSLGTKEQYF. The CDR3, as DNA: TGTGCCAGCAGCTTGGGGACAAAGGAGCAGTACTTC.

CDR3 amino acids: CASSQGLVNEQFF. The CDR3 DNA is TGCGCCAGCAGCCAGGGACTAGTGAATGAGCAGTTCTTC. The V and J genes are TRBV4-3 and TRBJ2-1, with 8 positions matching TRBD2. The CDR3 has 13 residues. With V trimmed by 3 bases and J by 7 bases, 2 bases remained unmatched. Germline CDR1 and CDR2: LGHNA and YSLEER.

The chain is built from TRBV5-1 and TRBJ2-5, with D maybe TRBD1 (5 bases). The ends were cut back, 4 bases at V and 1 base at J, with 14 bases in the middle. This CDR3 region has 15 residues. Germline V gene lookup returns CDR1 SGHRS and CDR2 YFSETQ. The CDR3 here is CASSARNQGQETQYF. For the CDR3, the DNA is TGCGCCAGCAGCGCGCGAAACCAGGGCCAAGAGACCCAGTACTTC.

This rearrangement joins TRBV5-4 to TRBJ1-5; 9 nucleotides agree with TRBD1. V shed 0 bases and J 7 bases; nucleotides not matched to a gene: 8. Germline lookup yields CDR1 SGHNT and CDR2 YYREEE (reference sequence). The CDR3 is made up of 16 amino acids. CDR3 in DNA: TGTGCCAGCAGCTTGGACGGGACAGGGTCGAGGCAGCCCCAGCATTTT. This sequence encodes CASSLDGTGSRQPQHF.

The chain's CDR3 is CASSLNSLGGGFNSPLHF. CDR3 DNA sequence: TGTGCCAGCAGCTTAAACTCTCTGGGTGGCGGCTTTAATTCACCCCTCCACTTT. The chain carries TRBV7-2 and TRBJ1-6; D not certain. Deletions cut 2 bases from V and 6 bases from J, with 20 bases between. Germline V lookup: CDR1 SGHTA, CDR2 FQGNSA. This CDR3 is built from 18 residues.

The chain is built from TRBV4-1 and TRBJ1-2; D is unresolved. The length of the CDR3 is 13 residues. Germline CDR1 and CDR2: MGHRA and YSYEKL. The germline V and J ends were trimmed by 0 bases and 7 bases, with 9 bases remaining between them. The CDR3 protein is CASSQETVGGYTF. CDR3 sequence (DNA): TGCGCCAGCAGCCAAGAAACGGTGGGTGGCTACACCTTC.

As DNA, the CDR3 is TGTGCCAGCAGCTCAGGCGCCGGAGCGGGGCAAGAGACCCAGTACTTC. It specifies CASSSGAGAGQETQYF. The chain combines TRBV7-6 with TRBJ2-5; TRBD2 matches at 7 bases. Germline V gene lookup returns CDR1 SGHVS and CDR2 FNYEAQ. The CDR3 is made up of 16 amino acids. With V trimmed by 4 bases and J by 2 bases, 10 bases remained unmatched.

The rearrangement links TRBV11-2 to TRBJ2-7, with no clear D. With 1 base removed from V and 2 bases from J, the gap between germline ends came to 18 bases. This CDR3 has 17 residues. CDR1 is SGHAT and CDR2 is FQNNGV in the germline V gene. The CDR3 DNA follows: TGTGCCAGCAGCTTAGGGTCGTCTATCAGCTACCCCTACGAGCAGTACTTC. Amino acid sequence: CASSLGSSISYPYEQYF.

As concerns this clone: The sample has other DNA sequences that encode this CDR3 too. As DNA, the CDR3 is TGTGCCAGCAGCGTCGGGACAGGGGGCGACTATGGCTACACCTTC. It codes for CASSVGTGGDYGYTF. The chain combines TRBV9 with TRBJ1-2; 12 bases are shared with TRBD1. The CDR3 has 15 residues. Germline lookup yields CDR1 SGDLS and CDR2 YYNGEE. Losses at the gene ends were 2 bases for V and 3 bases for J; bases not matched to a gene: 2.

This chain connects TRBV9 to TRBJ2-7; D is unresolved. Germline V gene lookup returns CDR1 SGDLS and CDR2 YYNGEE. This CDR3 region has 15 residues. Between the trimmed V and J ends, which lost 0 bases and 0 bases, there was a span of 10 bases. This CDR3 is CASSVEAPSSYEQYF. The CDR3 bases are TGTGCCAGCAGCGTAGAGGCCCCTAGCTCCTACGAGCAGTACTTC.

This clone has only one observation. The V gene is TRBV18, the J gene TRBJ2-2, with D uncertain. The CDR3 loop spans 18 amino acids. The V gene lost 6 bases and the J gene lost 2 bases, with 22 bases spanning the gap. The germline V gene has CDR1 KGHSH and CDR2 LQKENI. CDR3 sequence reads: CASSPTSTKGINTGELFF. CDR3 nucleotides: TGTGCCAGCTCCCCCACTTCAACGAAGGGTATAAACACCGGGGAGCTGTTTTTT.

V gene TRBV7-2 combines with J gene TRBJ1-2; D is ambiguous. The V gene lost 2 bases and the J gene lost 2 bases, with 9 bases spanning the gap. This CDR3 contains 14 residues. CDR1 is SGHTA and CDR2 is FQGNSA in the germline V gene. This chain's CDR3 is CASSLLGINYGYTF. The DNA of the CDR3 is TGTGCCAGCAGCTTACTCGGCATCAACTATGGCTACACCTTC.